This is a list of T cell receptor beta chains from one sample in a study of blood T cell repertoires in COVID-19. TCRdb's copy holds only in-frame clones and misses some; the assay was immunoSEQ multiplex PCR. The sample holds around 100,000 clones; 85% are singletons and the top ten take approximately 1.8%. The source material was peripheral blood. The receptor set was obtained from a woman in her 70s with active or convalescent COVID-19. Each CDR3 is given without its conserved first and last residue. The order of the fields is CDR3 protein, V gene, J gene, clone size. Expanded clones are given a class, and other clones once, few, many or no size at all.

CDR3aa: ASSPRSRIDSGNTIY
v_gene: TRBV9
j_gene: TRBJ1-3
abundance: once

CDR3aa: ASSEHSGGALETQY
v_gene: TRBV2
j_gene: TRBJ2-5
abundance: NA

CDR3aa: ASSLIVADTGELF
v_gene: TRBV5-5
j_gene: TRBJ2-2
abundance: NA

CDR3aa: ASSQIVTSSVF
v_gene: TRBV14
j_gene: TRBJ2-2
abundance: NA

CDR3aa: ASSSWGQGNTGELF
v_gene: TRBV13
j_gene: TRBJ2-2
abundance: NA

CDR3aa: ASSSQGRSSTEAF
v_gene: TRBV2
j_gene: TRBJ1-1
abundance: NA

CDR3aa: ASSNSWTDSGYT
v_gene: TRBV21-1
j_gene: TRBJ1-2
abundance: NA

CDR3aa: ASSITGADYGYT
v_gene: TRBV19
j_gene: TRBJ1-2
abundance: NA

CDR3aa: ASSEPGQGRSEQY
v_gene: TRBV6-1
j_gene: TRBJ2-7
abundance: NA

CDR3aa: ASSFAGTGEQPIH
v_gene: TRBV6-5
j_gene: TRBJ1-6
abundance: NA

CDR3aa: AISDASGGTQY
v_gene: TRBV10-3
j_gene: TRBJ2-5
abundance: NA

CDR3aa: ASSPLNGGEQY
v_gene: TRBV12-3/TRBV12-4
j_gene: TRBJ2-7
abundance: NA

CDR3aa: ASSFSGQASEQY
v_gene: TRBV5-6
j_gene: TRBJ2-7
abundance: NA

CDR3aa: ARRTSGEAKNIQY
v_gene: TRBV7-5
j_gene: TRBJ2-4
abundance: NA

CDR3aa: ASSIKTGDNQPQH
v_gene: TRBV18
j_gene: TRBJ1-5
abundance: NA

CDR3aa: ASSARGGSYNEQF
v_gene: TRBV9
j_gene: TRBJ2-1
abundance: NA

CDR3aa: ASSPLAGSYNEQF
v_gene: TRBV7-2
j_gene: TRBJ2-1
abundance: NA

CDR3aa: ASSLPENTEAF
v_gene: TRBV2
j_gene: TRBJ1-1
abundance: NA

CDR3aa: ASSETGAGNSPLH
v_gene: TRBV9
j_gene: TRBJ1-6
abundance: NA

CDR3aa: ASSYHDSTSGNTIY
v_gene: TRBV5-1
j_gene: TRBJ1-3
abundance: NA

CDR3aa: ASTPDRKNTEAF
v_gene: TRBV6-5
j_gene: TRBJ1-1
abundance: once

CDR3aa: ASSPGQGRNEQY
v_gene: TRBV18
j_gene: TRBJ2-7
abundance: NA